The table lists the clone carrying this T cell receptor (beta chain) with a few counts. Some clones are missing from TCRdb's copy, which holds only in-frame ones; the method was immunoSEQ multiplex PCR. The sample gives roughly 5,200 clones, over 65% of which show up once; about a quarter is in the top ten. This specimen comes from a study of sequential checkpoint blockade in melanoma. Treatment given: randomized to nivolumab then ipilimumab (arm A) or the reverse (arm B). Live CD3+CD8+ CD19− CD56− cells were sorted from PBMCs. The sequence derives from a human donor with melanoma. Here the sequenced sample was CD8+ T cells sorted from blood (inferred from file names), taken from a patient given nivolumab and ipilimumab in sequence.

The CDR3 DNA reads as TGTGCCAGCAGTCGCCCCCCCGCGGACAGGGGAGATACGCAGTATTTT. Translating gives CASSRPPADRGDTQYF. The chain employs TRBV28 and TRBJ2-3, with 9 bases fitting TRBD1. With 5 bases clipped from V and 5 bases from J, the junction kept 11 bases outside the gene matches. This CDR3 has 16 residues. Germline V gives CDR1 MDHEN, CDR2 SYDVKM. The full variable domain, rest sourced from reference TRBV28 and TRBJ2-3, is DVKVTQSSRYLVKRTGEKVFLECVQDMDHENMFWYRQDPGLGLRLIYFSYDVKMKEKGDIPEGYSVSREKKERFSLILESASTNQTSMYLCASSRPPADRGDTQYFGPGTRLTVL.